These 25 T cell receptor beta chains were sequenced from one sample in a study of T cell changes during pregnancy in multiple sclerosis. Only in-frame clones appear in the TCRdb table, and some are missing; sequencing was by immunoSEQ multiplex PCR. The sample consists of about 45,000 clones, approximately 90% of them appearing once. The sequencing here drew on CD8+ T cells from peripheral blood mononuclear cells, taken in the second trimester of pregnancy. These receptors were taken from a female donor with multiple sclerosis, enrolled in a pregnancy study.

J is TRBJ2-2 and V is TRBV6-6; D call uncertain. Deletions cut 0 bases from V and 6 bases from J, with 8 bases between. Germline CDR1 reads MNHNY; CDR2 reads SVGAGI (reference sequence). The CDR3 runs 14 residues. CDR3 sequence: CASSYSRISGELFF. The CDR3 DNA reads as TGTGCCAGCAGTTACTCCAGGATCTCCGGGGAGCTGTTTTTT.

V and J are TRBV19 and TRBJ1-6; 7 bases line up with TRBD1. The CDR3 is 17 amino acids. Losses at the gene ends were 9 bases for V and 5 bases for J; bases not matched to a gene: 16. Germline assignment: CDR1 LNHDA and CDR2 SQIVND (reference sequence). CDR3 in amino acids: CASKWITGEGNNSPLHF. The DNA of the CDR3 is TGTGCCAGCAAGTGGATTACAGGGGAAGGTAATAATTCACCCCTCCACTTT.

The chain is built from TRBV5-8 and TRBJ1-1; 7 bases fit TRBD1. The CDR3 loop spans 14 amino acids. The J segment lost 4 bases and the V segment lost 2 bases, leaving 5 bases of the junction unmatched. Germline V gene data show CDR1 as SGHTS and CDR2 as YDEGEE. CDR3 residues: CASSFKGARTEAFF. The CDR3 bases are TGTGCCAGCAGCTTCAAGGGGGCTCGCACTGAAGCTTTCTTT.

The V gene is TRBV30, the J gene TRBJ1-1; TRBD1 agrees at 8 bases. With V trimmed by 0 bases and J by 5 bases, 5 bases remained unmatched. The CDR3 is 14 amino acids. Germline lookup yields CDR1 GTSNPN and CDR2 SVGIG (reference sequence). The CDR3 coding sequence is TGTGCCTGGAGTGTAGGACAGGGAGGAACTGAAGCTTTCTTT. Its translation: CAWSVGQGGTEAFF.

Comments on this clone: This specimen includes other DNA sequences encoding the same CDR3. The chain recombines TRBV6-4 with TRBJ1-1; 10 bases fit TRBD1. V lost 2 bases and J lost 5; bases outside the gene matches: 2. The CDR3 has 14 residues. The germline CDR1 and CDR2 sequences are MRHNA and SNTAGT. The CDR3 nucleotides are TGTGCCAGCAGTGACGACAGGGGGCCGACTGAAGCTTTCTTT. It yields the protein CASSDDRGPTEAFF.

This chain joins TRBV5-4 and TRBJ2-5; D is unclear. The CDR3 loop spans 16 amino acids. Looked up from germline, CDR1 is SGHNT and CDR2 is YYREEE (reference sequence). V lost 1 base to trimming and J lost 2 bases, with 15 bases between them. The CDR3, as DNA: TGTGCCAGCAGCTTGCATAATGAGGTGACTCAAGAGACCCAGTACTTC. Protein sequence: CASSLHNEVTQETQYF.

About this clone itself: The sample carries other DNA sequences with the same CDR3. CDR3 residues: CASSYPGLPYEQYF. CDR3 nucleotides: TGTGCCAGCAGCTATCCGGGACTACCCTACGAGCAGTACTTC. V usage is TRBV11-2 and J usage is TRBJ2-7; 7 nucleotides match TRBD2. The V segment lost 4 bases and the J segment 2 bases; nucleotides outside the gene matches: 5. The germline V gene encodes CDR1 SGHAT and CDR2 FQNNGV. The CDR3 contains 14 residues. Drawing the rest from reference TRBV11-2 and TRBJ2-7, the complete variable domain is EAGVAQSPRYKIIEKRQSVAFWCNPISGHATLYWYQQILGQGPKLLIQFQNNGVVDDSQLPKDRFSAERLKGVDSTLKIQPAKLEDSAVYLCASSYPGLPYEQYFGPGTRLTVT.

This clone was detected only once. J is TRBJ1-6 and V is TRBV9; maybe TRBD1 (5 bases). V lost 7 bases to trimming and J lost 7 bases, with 15 bases between them. The CDR3 has 14 amino acids. Germline loops: CDR1 SGDLS, CDR2 YYNGEE. CDR3 residues: CASGGGAGNSPLHF. As DNA, the CDR3 is TGTGCCAGCGGGGGAGGGGCAGGGAATTCACCCCTCCACTTT.

The V call is TRBV4-1, the J call TRBJ2-1; D remains ambiguous. This CDR3 is 14 amino acids long. Germline V gene sequence: CDR1 MGHRA, CDR2 YSYEKL. With 2 bases removed from V and 3 bases from J, the gap between germline ends came to 8 bases. The CDR3 here is CASSQTQVYNEQFF. Here the CDR3 DNA reads TGCGCCAGCAGCCAAACGCAGGTCTACAATGAGCAGTTCTTC.

V usage is TRBV7-6 and J usage is TRBJ2-3; 8 bases fit TRBD1. CDR1 is SGHVS and CDR2 is FNYEAQ in the germline V gene. J gave up 3 bases and V 5 bases, and 10 bases lay outside the gene matches. This CDR3 comprises 16 residues. The CDR3 nucleotides read TGTGCCAGCAGCGGGTGGACAGGGATAGGGACAGATACGCAGTATTTT. Protein sequence: CASSGWTGIGTDTQYF.

About this clone itself: The junction shows a germline mismatch at one end, possibly a read error. The chain combines TRBV2 with TRBJ2-7; 8 bases are shared with TRBD1. Germline values: CDR1 SNHLY, CDR2 FYNNEI. This CDR3 comprises 12 residues. This chain's CDR3 is CASSAGTGYPGF. CDR3 DNA sequence: TGTGCCAGCAGTGCCGGGACAGGATACCCTGGGTTC. Full variable domain (remainder filled in from reference TRBV2 and TRBJ2-7): EPEVTQTPSHQVTQMGQEVILRCVPISNHLYFYWYRQILGQKVEFLVSFYNNEISEKSEIFDDQFSVERPDGSNFTLKIRSTKLEDSAMYFCASSAGTGYPGFGPGTRLTVT.

The rearrangement uses TRBV7-2 and TRBJ2-7, with a possible D match to TRBD1 (6 bases). Germline V lookup: CDR1 SGHTA, CDR2 FQGNSA. V was shortened by 8 bases and J by 1 base, with 15 bases between the two germline ends. The CDR3 length is 14 residues. Here the CDR3 reads CASLLPDRSYEQYF. As DNA, the CDR3 is TGTGCCAGCTTGCTCCCGGACAGATCCTACGAGCAGTACTTC.

The V call is TRBV9, the J call TRBJ2-1, with TRBD2 identical over 9 bases. The CDR3 totals 15 residues. CDR1 is SGDLS and CDR2 is YYNGEE in the germline V gene. The J segment lost 8 bases and the V segment lost 3 bases, leaving 9 bases of the junction unmatched. CDR3 nucleotides: TGTGCCAGCAGCGGACGGGGACTAGCTGTGGATGAGCAGTTCTTC. Its protein product is CASSGRGLAVDEQFF.

V is TRBV19 and J is TRBJ1-2, with 8 nucleotides matching TRBD1. The V and J ends lost 5 bases and 4 bases, in that order; junction bases with no gene match: 12. The germline V gene encodes CDR1 LNHDA and CDR2 SQIVND (reference sequence). The CDR3 covers 16 residues. The CDR3 protein is CASSPPEQGVFYGYTF. The CDR3 DNA reads TGTGCCAGTAGTCCGCCGGAACAGGGGGTTTTCTATGGCTACACCTTC. Based on the CDR3 plus reference TRBV19 and TRBJ1-2, the full variable domain is DGGITQSPKYLFRKEGQNVTLSCEQNLNHDAMYWYRQDPGQGLRLIYYSQIVNDFQKGDIAEGYSVSREKKESFPLTVTSAQKNPTAFYLCASSPPEQGVFYGYTFGSGTRLTVV.

V usage is TRBV4-2 and J usage is TRBJ2-7; TRBD2 agrees at 8 bases. Germline V gives CDR1 LGHNA, CDR2 YNFKEQ. J gave up 7 bases and V 1 base, and 9 bases lay outside the gene matches. The CDR3 runs to 15 residues. CDR3 residues: CASSQALGGAWEQYF. The CDR3 DNA sequence: TGTGCCAGCAGCCAAGCTCTCGGGGGGGCTTGGGAGCAGTACTTC.

This chain joins TRBV27 and TRBJ1-6; TRBD1 agrees at 7 bases. Germline V gene data show CDR1 as MNHEY and CDR2 as SMNVEV (reference sequence). Trimming cost V 4 bases and J 9 bases; bases outside gene matches: 6. This CDR3 spans 14 amino acids. Here the CDR3 DNA reads TGTGCCAGCAGTTCCCGGACAGGCAGTTCACCCCTCCACTTT. This sequence encodes CASSSRTGSSPLHF.

The gene calls are TRBV6-1 and TRBJ2-7; 7 bases align to TRBD1. This CDR3 is 14 amino acids long. Germline CDR1 reads MNHNS; CDR2 reads SASEGT. V gave up 3 bases and J gave up 11 bases; unmatched junction bases: 13. CDR3 in DNA: TGTGCCAGCAGTGATGGACTTTTGACAGGGAGAAAGTACTTC. This translates into CASSDGLLTGRKYF.

In its sample, this clone was seen once. V usage is TRBV9 and J usage is TRBJ2-1, with D perhaps TRBD2 (6 bases). V lost 1 base and J 1 base, leaving 18 bases between the germline ends. The CDR3 totals 18 residues. Germline V lookup: CDR1 SGDLS, CDR2 YYNGEE. Here the CDR3 reads CASSVNPGWAGSYNEQFF. Here the CDR3 DNA reads TGTGCCAGCAGCGTAAACCCCGGGTGGGCGGGGTCCTACAATGAGCAGTTCTTC.

This chain connects TRBV13 to TRBJ2-1; TRBD2 agrees at 7 bases. Germline loops: CDR1 PRHDT, CDR2 FYEKMQ (reference sequence). CDR3 size: 16 residues. Trimming took 3 bases from V and 3 from J; bases not matched to a gene: 8. For the CDR3, the DNA is TGTGCCAGCAGCTTCCCCAGCGGGGCAGACTACAATGAGCAGTTCTTC. Its protein is CASSFPSGADYNEQFF.

The chain couples TRBV2 to TRBJ2-7; weak D call: TRBD2 (6 bases). CDR1 is SNHLY, CDR2 FYNNEI, per germline. This CDR3 region has 13 residues. The V and J ends lost 6 bases and 3 bases respectively, with 12 bases between them. As DNA, the CDR3 is TGTGCCAGCAGCGAGGGACTGATCTACGAGCAGTACTTC. Amino acids: CASSEGLIYEQYF.

The DNA of the CDR3 is TGTGCCGCCCAGGACAGCGGCGGTGAGCAGTTCTTC. Protein sequence: CAAQDSGGEQFF. The V gene is TRBV6-1, the J gene TRBJ2-1; perhaps TRBD1 as D (6 bases). Germline loops: CDR1 MNHNS, CDR2 SASEGT. V was trimmed by 11 bases and J by 9 bases, leaving 17 bases between them. This CDR3 is 12 amino acids long.

This clone showed up just once. A junction boundary mismatches the germline segment, possibly from a read error. This sequence joins TRBV5-6 and TRBJ1-1; 11 bases fit TRBD1. This CDR3 region has 13 residues. CDR1 and CDR2 from the germline V gene are SGHDT and YYEEEE. Written as DNA, the CDR3 is TGTGCCAGCAGCACCGGGACAGGGGGACCCGATGTCTTT. Encoded protein: CASSTGTGGPDVF.

The chain joins TRBV7-9 to TRBJ1-1; the D gene is possibly TRBD1 (5 bases). V lost 7 bases, J lost 4 bases, and 16 bases lay in between. Germline V lookup: CDR1 SEHNR, CDR2 FQNEAQ (reference sequence). The CDR3 has 14 amino acids. The CDR3 is CASTHGGGPTEAFF. Written as DNA, the CDR3 is TGTGCCAGCACCCATGGGGGAGGGCCCACTGAAGCTTTCTTT.

Sample share makes this clone medium-sized. This chain uses TRBV5-6 with TRBJ1-1; D is uncertain. V was trimmed by 4 bases and J by 0 bases, leaving 19 bases between them. The germline V gene has CDR1 SGHDT and CDR2 YYEEEE. The CDR3 is 17 amino acids. The CDR3 is CASSRGDVFYMNTEAFF. The CDR3 coding sequence is TGTGCCAGCAGCCGGGGTGACGTTTTTTATATGAACACTGAAGCTTTCTTT.

About this clone itself: At one end, the junction sequence differs from germline, possibly due to a read error. V gene TRBV7-7 combines with J gene TRBJ2-5; TRBD2 is a possible D gene (7 bases). Per germline, CDR1 SSHAT and CDR2 FNYEAQ (reference sequence). CDR3 length: 16 amino acids. The chain's CDR3 is CASSPYPPGGLETQYF. The CDR3, as DNA: TGTGCTAGCAGCCCCTACCCCCCGGGGGGCCTTGAGACCCAGTACTTC.